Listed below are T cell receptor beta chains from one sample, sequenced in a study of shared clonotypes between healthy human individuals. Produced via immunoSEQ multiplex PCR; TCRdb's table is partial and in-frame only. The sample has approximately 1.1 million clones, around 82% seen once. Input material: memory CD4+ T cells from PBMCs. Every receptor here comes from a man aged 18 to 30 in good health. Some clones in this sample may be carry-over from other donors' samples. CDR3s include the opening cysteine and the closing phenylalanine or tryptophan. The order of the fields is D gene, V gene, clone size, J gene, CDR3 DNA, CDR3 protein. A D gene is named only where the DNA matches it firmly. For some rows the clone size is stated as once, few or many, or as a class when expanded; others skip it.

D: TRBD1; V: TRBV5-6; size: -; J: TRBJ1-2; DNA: TGTGCCAGCAGCTCGACAGGGGGATCTAACTATGGCTACACCTTC; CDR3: CASSSTGGSNYGYTF
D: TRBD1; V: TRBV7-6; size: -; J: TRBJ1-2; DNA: TGTGCCAGCAGCTTGACAGGGAACTCACCAATAGCTAACTATGGCTACACCTTC; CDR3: CASSLTGNSPIANYGYTF
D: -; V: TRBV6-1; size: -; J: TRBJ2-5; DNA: TGTGCCAGCAGTGAAGGGTACCAAGAGACCCAGTACTTC; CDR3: CASSEGYQETQYF
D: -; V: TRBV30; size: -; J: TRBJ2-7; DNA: TGTGCCTGGAAGGTTAAAGGGGCCTACGAGCAGTACTTC; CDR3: CAWKVKGAYEQYF
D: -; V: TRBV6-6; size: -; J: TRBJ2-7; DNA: TGTGCCAGCAGTTACTCACAGGGTCGCTACGAGCAGTACTTC; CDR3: CASSYSQGRYEQYF
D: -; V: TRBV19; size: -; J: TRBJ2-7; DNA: TGTGCCAGTAGCGGCAGGGGAAGCTACGAGCAGTACTTC; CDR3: CASSGRGSYEQYF
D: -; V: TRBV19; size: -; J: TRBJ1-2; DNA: TGTGCCAGTAGTATACGGACAGCTAGTTATGATGGCTACACCTTC; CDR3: CASSIRTASYDGYTF
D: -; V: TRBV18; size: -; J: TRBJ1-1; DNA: TGTGCCAGCCGGTGGGTGAACACTGAAGCTTTCTTT; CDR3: CASRWVNTEAFF
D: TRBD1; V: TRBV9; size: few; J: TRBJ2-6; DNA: TGTGCCAGCAGCACCAGACAGGGTAAAAGCTCTGGGGCCAACGTCCTGACTTTC; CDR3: CASSTRQGKSSGANVLTF
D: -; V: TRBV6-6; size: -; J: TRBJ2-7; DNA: TGTGCCAGCAGCCCCCGACTCCAATCTATATCCTACGAGCAGTACTTC; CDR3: CASSPRLQSISYEQYF
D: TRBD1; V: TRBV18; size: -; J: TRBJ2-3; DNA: TGTGCCAGCTCACCAGCCGGGACAGGGGGCACAGATACGCAGTATTTT; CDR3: CASSPAGTGGTDTQYF
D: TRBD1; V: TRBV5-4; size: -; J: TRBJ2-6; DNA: TGTGCCAGCAGACTGGGGGACAGGGTCCTCTCTGGGGCCAACGTCCTGACTTTC; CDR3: CASRLGDRVLSGANVLTF
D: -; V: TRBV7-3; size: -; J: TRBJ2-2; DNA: TGTGCCAGCAGCTTTGGTCCCTTGGTGGACACCGGGGAGCTGTTTTTT; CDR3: CASSFGPLVDTGELFF
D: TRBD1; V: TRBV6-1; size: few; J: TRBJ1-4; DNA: TGTGCCAGCAGTGGACAGGGGGCGGCTAATGAAAAACTGTTTTTT; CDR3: CASSGQGAANEKLFF
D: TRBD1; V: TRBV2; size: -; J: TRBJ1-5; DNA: TGTGCCAGCAGGGAAGGACAGGGAAGGGGTAAAGGTCAGGGCAATCAGCCCCAGCATTTT; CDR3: CASREGQGRGKGQGNQPQHF
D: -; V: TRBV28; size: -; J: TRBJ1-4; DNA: TGTGCCAGCACCCAAACTAATGAAAAACTGTTTTTT; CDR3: CASTQTNEKLFF
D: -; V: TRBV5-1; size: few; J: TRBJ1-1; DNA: TGCGCCAGCAGCTTGGGCCAGGGGTCCACTGAAGCTTTCTTT; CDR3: CASSLGQGSTEAFF
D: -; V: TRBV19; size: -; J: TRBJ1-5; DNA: TGTGCCAGTAGTCCCCGGGGAAGGGGGGATCAGCCCCAGCATTTT; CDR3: CASSPRGRGDQPQHF
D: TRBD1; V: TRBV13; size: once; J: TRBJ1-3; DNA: TGTGCCAGCAGCCCGGACAGGGGAACCATATATTTT; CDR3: CASSPDRGTIYF
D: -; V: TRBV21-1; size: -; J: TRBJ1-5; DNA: TGTGCCAGCAGCACCAGGGAGGGGAAAGATAGCAATCAGCCCCAGCATTTT; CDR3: CASSTREGKDSNQPQHF
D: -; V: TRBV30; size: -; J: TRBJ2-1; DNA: TGTGCCTGGAAGGCCCCGCGTGCTAGGCAGTTCTTC; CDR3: CAWKAPRARQFF
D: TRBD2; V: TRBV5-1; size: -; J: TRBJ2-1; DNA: TGCGCCAGCAGCTTCGTACTTAGCGGGCAGAATGAGCAGTTCTTC; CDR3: CASSFVLSGQNEQFF